Listed below are T cell receptor beta chains from one sample, sequenced in a study of cytomegalovirus exposure and HLA in healthy donors. Clones were sequenced by immunoSEQ multiplex PCR, and TCRdb holds only the in-frame ones, with some missing. The profile covers 150,000 to 200,000 clones, with around 80% appearing a single time and 1.4% taken by the ten largest. The sample consisted of PBMCs. The receptors derive from a male donor in good health and CMV-seronegative. Both conserved end residues are part of each CDR3. The listing skips clone size in some rows; elsewhere it reads once, few, many or a size class.

TRBV5-1,TRBJ1-1,NA,CASSLMNGGNTEAFF
TRBV7-2,TRBJ2-5,NA,CASSLDIAGQETQYF
TRBV5-1,TRBJ2-2,NA,CASSLASRGTGELFF
TRBV28,TRBJ2-7,NA,CASSHSGTGGYEQYF
TRBV27,TRBJ2-6,NA,CASSPRDRLSGANVLTF
TRBV28,TRBJ1-3,NA,CASSLGQVSGNTIYF
TRBV7-6,TRBJ2-1,NA,CASSFSGGFDEQFF
TRBV7-3,TRBJ1-6,NA,CASSLGAGGSPLHF
TRBV4-3,TRBJ2-2,NA,CASSQAPIAGGLSTGELFF
TRBV4-2,TRBJ2-7,NA,CASSQVGQGAWEQYF
TRBV19,TRBJ2-5,NA,CASSSGDRQFQETQYF
TRBV30,TRBJ2-1,NA,CACSSGISYNEQFF
TRBV27,TRBJ1-2,NA,CASSLGQGARSSLTF
TRBV5-6,TRBJ2-7,NA,CASSLSGGREQYF
TRBV30,TRBJ2-4,NA,CAWSAGQGDIQYF
TRBV11-2,TRBJ2-7,NA,CASSLRDTAYEQYF
TRBV5-1,TRBJ1-1,NA,CASSLGENTEAFF
TRBV5-1,TRBJ2-7,once,CASSFSGQNYEQYF
TRBV6-4,TRBJ2-1,NA,CASSGSGDYNEQFF
TRBV5-1,TRBJ1-5,NA,CASSLYSGSNQPQHF
TRBV7-2,TRBJ2-1,NA,CASSLGLGQGSYNEQFF
TRBV9,TRBJ2-3,few,CASSHQGTDTQYF
TRBV27,TRBJ1-6,NA,CATSDRVYSPLHF
TRBV18,TRBJ1-5,NA,CASSEDDGNQPQHF
TRBV7-6,TRBJ2-1,NA,CASSTGQISVDEQFF
TRBV6-5,TRBJ2-6,NA,CASSQGGAGANVLTF
TRBV19,TRBJ2-5,NA,CASGQGKTQYF
TRBV9,TRBJ2-5,once,CASSPLGQQETQYF
TRBV2,TRBJ2-1,NA,CASSEGLAGTDEQFF
TRBV11-2,TRBJ2-1,NA,CASSFGGGNEQFF
TRBV19,TRBJ1-2,NA,CASSPRQGGYTF
TRBV29-1,TRBJ2-5,NA,CSDPRGSQETQYF